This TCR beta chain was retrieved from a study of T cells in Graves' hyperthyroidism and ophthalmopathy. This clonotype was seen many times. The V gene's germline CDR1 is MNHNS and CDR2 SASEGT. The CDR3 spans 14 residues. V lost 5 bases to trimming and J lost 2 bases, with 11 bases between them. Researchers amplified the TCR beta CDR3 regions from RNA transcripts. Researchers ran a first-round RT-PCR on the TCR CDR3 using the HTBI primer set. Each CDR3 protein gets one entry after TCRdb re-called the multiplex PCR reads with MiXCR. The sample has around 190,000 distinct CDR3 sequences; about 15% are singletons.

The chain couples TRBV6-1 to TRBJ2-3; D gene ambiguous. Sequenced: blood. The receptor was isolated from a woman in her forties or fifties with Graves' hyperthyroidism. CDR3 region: CASSLERYTDTQYF. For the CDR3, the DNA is TGTGCCAGCAGTCTAGAGAGATACACAGATACGCAGTATTTT.